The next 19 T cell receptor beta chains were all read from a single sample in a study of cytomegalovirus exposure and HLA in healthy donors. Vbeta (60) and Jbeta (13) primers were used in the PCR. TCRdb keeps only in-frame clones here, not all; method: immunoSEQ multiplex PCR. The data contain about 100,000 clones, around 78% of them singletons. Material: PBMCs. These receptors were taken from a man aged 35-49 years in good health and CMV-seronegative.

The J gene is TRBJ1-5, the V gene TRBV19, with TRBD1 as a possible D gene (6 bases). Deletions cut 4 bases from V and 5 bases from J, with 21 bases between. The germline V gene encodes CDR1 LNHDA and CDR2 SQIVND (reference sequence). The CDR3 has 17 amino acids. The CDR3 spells CASSTYTGTIRDQPQHF. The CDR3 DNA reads TGTGCCAGTAGTACCTATACCGGGACAATTCGGGATCAGCCCCAGCATTTT.

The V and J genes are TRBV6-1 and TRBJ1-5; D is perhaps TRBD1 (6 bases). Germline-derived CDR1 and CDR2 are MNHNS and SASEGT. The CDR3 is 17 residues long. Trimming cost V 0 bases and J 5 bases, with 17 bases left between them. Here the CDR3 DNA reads TGTGCCAGCAGTGAAGCCCCAACAGGGATGTACGATCAGCCCCAGCATTTT. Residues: CASSEAPTGMYDQPQHF.

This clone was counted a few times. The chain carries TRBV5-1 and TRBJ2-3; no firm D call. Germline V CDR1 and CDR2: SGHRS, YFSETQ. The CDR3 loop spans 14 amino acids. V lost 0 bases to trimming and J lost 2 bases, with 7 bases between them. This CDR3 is CASSLEQFTDTQYF. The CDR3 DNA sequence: TGCGCCAGCAGCTTGGAACAGTTCACAGATACGCAGTATTTT.

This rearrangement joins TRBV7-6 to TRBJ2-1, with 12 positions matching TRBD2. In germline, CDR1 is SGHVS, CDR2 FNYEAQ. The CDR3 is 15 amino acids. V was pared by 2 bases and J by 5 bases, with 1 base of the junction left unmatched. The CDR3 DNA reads TGTGCCAGCAGCTTACGACTAGCGGGGGACAATGAGCAGTTCTTC. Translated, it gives CASSLRLAGDNEQFF.

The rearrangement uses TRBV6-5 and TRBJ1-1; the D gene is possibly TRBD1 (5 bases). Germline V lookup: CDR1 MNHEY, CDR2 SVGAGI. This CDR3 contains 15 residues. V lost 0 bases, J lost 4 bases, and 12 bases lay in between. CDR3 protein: CASSYSSGRGTEAFF. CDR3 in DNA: TGTGCCAGCAGTTACTCTTCGGGGAGGGGCACTGAAGCTTTCTTT.

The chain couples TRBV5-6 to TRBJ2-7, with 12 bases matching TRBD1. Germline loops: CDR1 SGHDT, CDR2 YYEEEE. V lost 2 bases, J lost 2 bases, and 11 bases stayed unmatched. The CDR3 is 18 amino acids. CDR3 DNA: TGTGCCAGCAGCTTACCGAACCATGGGACAGGGGGCCCCTACGAGCAGTACTTC. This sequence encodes CASSLPNHGTGGPYEQYF.

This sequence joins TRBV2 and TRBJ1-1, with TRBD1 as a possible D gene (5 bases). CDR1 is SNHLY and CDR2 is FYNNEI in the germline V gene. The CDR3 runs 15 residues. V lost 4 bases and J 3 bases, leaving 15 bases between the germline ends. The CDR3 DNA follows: TGTGCCAGCAGTGTAAGAGGCGGGGGAGACACTGAAGCTTTCTTT. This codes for CASSVRGGGDTEAFF.

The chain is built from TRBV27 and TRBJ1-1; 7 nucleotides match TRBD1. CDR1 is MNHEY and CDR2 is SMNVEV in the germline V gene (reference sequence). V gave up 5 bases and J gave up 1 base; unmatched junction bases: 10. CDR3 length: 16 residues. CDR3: CASSPRQGQTNTEAFF. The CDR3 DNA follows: TGTGCCAGCAGTCCAAGACAGGGTCAAACGAACACTGAAGCTTTCTTT.

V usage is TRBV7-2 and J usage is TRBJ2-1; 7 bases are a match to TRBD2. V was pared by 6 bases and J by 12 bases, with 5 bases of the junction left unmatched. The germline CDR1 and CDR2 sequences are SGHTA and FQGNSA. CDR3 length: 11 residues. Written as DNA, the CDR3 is TGTGCCAGCAGGGCTGGGGGGGGGCAGTTCTTC. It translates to CASRAGGGQFF.

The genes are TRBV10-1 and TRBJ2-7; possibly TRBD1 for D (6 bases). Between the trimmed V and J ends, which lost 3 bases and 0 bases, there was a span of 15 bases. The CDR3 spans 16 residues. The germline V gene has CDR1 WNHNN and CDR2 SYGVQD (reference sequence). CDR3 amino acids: CASSEENQGNSYEQYF. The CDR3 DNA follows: TGCGCCAGCAGTGAAGAGAACCAGGGGAACTCCTACGAGCAGTACTTC.

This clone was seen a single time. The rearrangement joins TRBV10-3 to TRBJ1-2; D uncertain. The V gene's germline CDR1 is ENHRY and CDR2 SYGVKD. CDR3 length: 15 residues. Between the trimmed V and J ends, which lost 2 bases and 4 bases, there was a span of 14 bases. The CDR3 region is CAISEGGGSLYGYTF. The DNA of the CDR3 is TGTGCCATCAGTGAGGGTGGAGGTTCCCTCTATGGCTACACCTTC.

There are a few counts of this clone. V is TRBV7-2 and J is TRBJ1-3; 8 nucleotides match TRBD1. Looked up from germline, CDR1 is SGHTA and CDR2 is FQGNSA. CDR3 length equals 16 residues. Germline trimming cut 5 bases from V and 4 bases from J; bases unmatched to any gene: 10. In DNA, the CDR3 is TGTGCCAGCAGCCCACAAGGGAGACAGGGGGGAAACACCATATATTTT. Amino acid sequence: CASSPQGRQGGNTIYF.

In nucleotides, the CDR3 is TGCGCCAGCAGCTTAGGGGGCGGATTATACGAGCAGTACTTC. Protein sequence: CASSLGGGLYEQYF. V and J are TRBV5-1 and TRBJ2-7; TRBD1 matches at 7 bases. There are 14 residues in the CDR3. The trim removed 2 bases at V and 4 bases at J, leaving 6 bases unmatched. The germline V gene has CDR1 SGHRS and CDR2 YFSETQ. Drawing the rest from reference TRBV5-1 and TRBJ2-7, the complete variable domain is KAGVTQTPRYLIKTRGQQVTLSCSPISGHRSVSWYQQTPGQGLQFLFEYFSETQRNKGNFPGRFSGRQFSNSRSEMNVSTLELGDSALYLCASSLGGGLYEQYFGPGTRLTVT.

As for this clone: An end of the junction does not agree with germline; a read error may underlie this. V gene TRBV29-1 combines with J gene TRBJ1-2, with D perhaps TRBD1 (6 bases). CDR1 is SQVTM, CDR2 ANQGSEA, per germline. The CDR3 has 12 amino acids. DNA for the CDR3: TGCAGCGTTGCACCCTTTACAGGGCCGGGGGGCTTC. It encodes CSVAPFTGPGGF.

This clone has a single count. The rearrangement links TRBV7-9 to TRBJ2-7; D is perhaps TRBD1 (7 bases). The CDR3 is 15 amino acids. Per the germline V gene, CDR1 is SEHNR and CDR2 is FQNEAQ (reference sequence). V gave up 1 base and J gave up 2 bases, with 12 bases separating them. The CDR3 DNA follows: TGTGCCAGCAGCTTAGGGGGCAGGGGGGCCTACGAGCAGTACTTC. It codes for CASSLGGRGAYEQYF.

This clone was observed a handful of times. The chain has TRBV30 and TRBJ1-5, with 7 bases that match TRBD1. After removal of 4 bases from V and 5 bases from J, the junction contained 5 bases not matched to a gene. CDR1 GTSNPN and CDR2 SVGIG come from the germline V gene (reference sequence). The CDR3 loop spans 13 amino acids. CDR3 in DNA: TGTGCCTGGACGGGACAGAACGATCAGCCCCAGCATTTT. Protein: CAWTGQNDQPQHF. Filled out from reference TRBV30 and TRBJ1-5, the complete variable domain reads SQTIHQWPATLVQPVGSPLSLECTVEGTSNPNLYWYRQAAGRGLQLLFYSVGIGQISSEVPQNLSASRPQDRQFILSSKKLLLSDSGFYLCAWTGQNDQPQHFGDGTRLSIL.

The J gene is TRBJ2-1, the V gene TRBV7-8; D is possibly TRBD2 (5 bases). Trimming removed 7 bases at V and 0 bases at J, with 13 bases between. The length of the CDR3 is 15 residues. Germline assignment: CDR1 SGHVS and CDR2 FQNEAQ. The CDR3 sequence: CASTGNQSSYNEQFF. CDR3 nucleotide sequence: TGTGCCAGCACCGGGAACCAAAGCTCCTACAATGAGCAGTTCTTC.

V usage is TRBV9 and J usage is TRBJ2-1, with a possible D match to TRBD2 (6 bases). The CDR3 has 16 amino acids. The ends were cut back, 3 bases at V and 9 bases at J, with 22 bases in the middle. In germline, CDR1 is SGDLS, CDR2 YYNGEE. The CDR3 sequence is CASSARGGAEVLEQFF. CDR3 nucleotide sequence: TGTGCCAGCAGCGCCCGCGGCGGGGCCGAGGTACTTGAGCAGTTCTTC.

The CDR3, as DNA: TGTGCCAGCAGCGACTACAGGGGGCGTTATTCCGGAGGCTACACCTTC. This sequence encodes CASSDYRGRYSGGYTF. The chain joins TRBV9 to TRBJ1-2; 9 bases fit TRBD1. V shed 3 bases and J 8 bases; nucleotides not matched to a gene: 14. This CDR3 is built from 16 residues. Looked up from germline, CDR1 is SGDLS and CDR2 is YYNGEE.